Listed here is a single T cell receptor beta chain. Its antigen is still unknown. This record belongs to a study of CD8+CD57+ T cells in acquired aplastic anemia. Turning to the study itself: Sorted CD4+ plus CD8+ cells gave DNA averaging roughly 2.9 ug. Approximately 10 million reads, on average, were obtained for CD4+ cells from healthy donors. General study findings and limits: For CD8+ Simpson's diversity, patients and controls showed no significant difference.

Investigators profiled TCR beta VDJ and CDR3 from genomic DNA template. TCRdb independently ran MiXCR on the reads; one entry per CDR3 protein. The table shows around 170,000 distinct CDR3 sequences, with just under 65% occurring only once. CDR3 length: 13 residues. Germline loops: CDR1 SNHLY, CDR2 FYNNEI. The V gene lost 3 bases and the J gene lost 6 bases, with 11 bases spanning the gap. Sequencing used sorted CD4+, CD8+, or CD8+CD57+ T cells (not recorded which) from PBMCs. The chain links TRBV2 to TRBJ1-1, with D perhaps TRBD1 (6 bases). The TCR was taken from a human donor in good health. The CDR3 protein is CASSDRGRAEAFF. The CDR3 coding sequence is TGTGCCAGCAGTGACAGGGGAAGGGCTGAAGCTTTCTTT.